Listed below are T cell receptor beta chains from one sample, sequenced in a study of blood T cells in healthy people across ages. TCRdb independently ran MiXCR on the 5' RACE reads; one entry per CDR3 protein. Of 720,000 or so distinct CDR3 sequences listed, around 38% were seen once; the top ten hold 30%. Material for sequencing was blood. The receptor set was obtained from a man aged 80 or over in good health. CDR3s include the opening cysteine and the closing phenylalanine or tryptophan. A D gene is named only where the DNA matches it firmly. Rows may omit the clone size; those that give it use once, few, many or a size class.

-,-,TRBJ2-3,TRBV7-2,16,TGTGCCAGCAGCACCCAGAGTTCCCCTAGCACAGATACGCAGTATTTT,CASSTQSSPSTDTQYF
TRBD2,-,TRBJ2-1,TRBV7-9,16,TGTGCCAGCAGTCCTCTTAGCGGGGGATTCAACAATGAGCAGTTCTTC,CASSPLSGGFNNEQFF
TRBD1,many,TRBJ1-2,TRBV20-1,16,TGCAGTGCTAGAGAGGGGACAGGGGGCCTCGTGGGGGGCTACACCTTC,CSAREGTGGLVGGYTF
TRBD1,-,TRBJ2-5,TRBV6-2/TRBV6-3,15,TGTGCCAGCAGTGGAATCGTAGACAGGGGGGAGACCCAGTACTTC,CASSGIVDRGETQYF
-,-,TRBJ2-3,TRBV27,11,TGTGCCAGCAAAATACTAGATACGCAGTATTTT,CASKILDTQYF
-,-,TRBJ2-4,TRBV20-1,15,TGCAGTGCTATCAGGACAGCGGTGGCCAAAAACATTCAGTACTTC,CSAIRTAVAKNIQYF
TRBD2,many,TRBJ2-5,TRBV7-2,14,TGTGCCAGCAGCGAGGGACTAGCGTGGCAGACCCAGTACTTC,CASSEGLAWQTQYF
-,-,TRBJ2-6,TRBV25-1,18,TGTGCCAGCAGTGATCTGGACTCAAGGCTAAAGGGGGCCAACGTCCTGACTTTC,CASSDLDSRLKGANVLTF
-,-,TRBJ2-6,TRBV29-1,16,TGCAGCGTTCCGACCTTCCTGCGCTCTGGGGCCAACGTCCTGACTTTC,CSVPTFLRSGANVLTF
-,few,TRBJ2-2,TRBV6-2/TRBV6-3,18,TGTGCCAGCAGTTACTCTGTTGCGGGACAGCAAGCCCCCGGGGAGCTGTTTTTT,CASSYSVAGQQAPGELFF
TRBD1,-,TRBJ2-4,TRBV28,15,TGTGCCAGCACCGGGACAGGACTAGCCAAAAACATTCAGTACTTC,CASTGTGLAKNIQYF
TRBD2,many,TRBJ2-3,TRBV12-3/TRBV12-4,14,TGTGCCAGCCGACTAGCGGGAGTAGGGGATACGCAGTATTTT,CASRLAGVGDTQYF
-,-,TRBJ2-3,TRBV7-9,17,TGTGCCAGCAGCGCGAAGGCCGGAGGGCATCGCACAGATACGCAGTATTTT,CASSAKAGGHRTDTQYF
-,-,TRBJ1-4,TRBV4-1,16,TGCGCCAGCAGCCATCTATCCGGGACCATTAATGAAAAACTGTTTTTT,CASSHLSGTINEKLFF
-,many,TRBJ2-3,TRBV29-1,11,TGCAGCGTTGAATATGGAGATACGCAGTATTTT,CSVEYGDTQYF
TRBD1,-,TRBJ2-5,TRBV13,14,TGTGCCAGCAGCTCCGACAGGGTAGGAGAGACCCAGTACTTC,CASSSDRVGETQYF
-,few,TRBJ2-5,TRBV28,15,TGTGCCAGCACCTGGGGTGCGGGGCGCGTTGAGACCCAGTACTTC,CASTWGAGRVETQYF
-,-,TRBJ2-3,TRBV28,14,TGTGCCAGCAGTGTAGAGGGGGGCACAGATACGCAGTATTTT,CASSVEGGTDTQYF
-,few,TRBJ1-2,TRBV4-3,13,TGCGCCAGCAGCACACGCCCTAACTATGGCTACACCTTC,CASSTRPNYGYTF
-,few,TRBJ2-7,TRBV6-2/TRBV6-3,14,TGTGCCAGCAGTTATTCCCAGGGGCCCTACGAGCAGTACTTC,CASSYSQGPYEQYF
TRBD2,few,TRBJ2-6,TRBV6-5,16,TGTGCCAGCAGTCTAGCGGGAGTTGGTGGGGCCAACGTCCTGACTTTC,CASSLAGVGGANVLTF
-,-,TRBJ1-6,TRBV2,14,TGTGCCAGCATTACCGACAGCAATAATTCACCCCTCCACTTT,CASITDSNNSPLHF
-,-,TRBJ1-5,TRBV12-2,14,TGTGCAAGTCGCCGCGCAGGGCAGGATCAGCCCCAGCATTTT,CASRRAGQDQPQHF
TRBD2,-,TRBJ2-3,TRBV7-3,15,TGTGCCAGCAGCTTAAGGTCCAGCGGGGTTAATACGCAGTATTTT,CASSLRSSGVNTQYF